This TCR beta chain was recovered during a study of T cells in Graves' hyperthyroidism and ophthalmopathy. Comment on this clonotype: What it binds is unknown.

Amplified regions were TCR beta CDR3 sequences from RNA transcripts. TCR CDR3 underwent first-round RT-PCR with the HTBI primer set. MiXCR, applied by TCRdb to the multiplex PCR reads, yields one record per CDR3 protein. The data show 35,000 or so distinct CDR3 sequences, 52% seen once. Study-wide points: In blood, most of the thyroid clonotypes expanded above 0.001 were also present. A model of 13 V-J features distinguished ophthalmopathy from stable hyperthyroidism.

Germline CDR1 is SNHLY and CDR2 is FYNNEI. This CDR3 has 13 residues. Trimming removed 9 bases at V and 3 bases at J, with 14 bases between. This clonotype originated in a man between 35 and 55 years old with Graves' ophthalmopathy. The J gene is TRBJ1-1, the V gene TRBV2; tentatively, D is TRBD1 (6 bases). Source material: blood. The CDR3 loop reads CARPGASYTEAFF. The CDR3 DNA reads TGTGCCAGACCGGGGGCCTCATACACTGAAGCTTTCTTT.